This passage covers 22 T cell receptor beta chains from one sample sequenced in a study of blood T cell repertoires in COVID-19. Sequencing used immunoSEQ multiplex PCR; TCRdb keeps in-frame clones, though not all of them. The sample lists hundreds of thousands of clones, about 86% occurring once. What was sequenced was peripheral blood. The receptor source for this set is a man at least 80 years old with acute or convalescent COVID-19.

The rearrangement joins TRBV6-5 to TRBJ2-7; the match to TRBD1 covers 7 bases. The CDR3 extends over 14 amino acids. Germline values: CDR1 MNHEY, CDR2 SVGAGI. The J segment lost 2 bases and the V segment lost 2 bases, leaving 3 bases of the junction unmatched. This chain's CDR3 is CASSYRQGPYEQYF. The CDR3, as DNA: TGTGCCAGCAGTTACAGACAGGGCCCCTACGAGCAGTACTTC.

This clone was seen a single time. The CDR3 DNA sequence: TGTGCCAGCAGCCGGCGACTAGCGGTATCCGTACAAGAGACCCAGTACTTC. Protein: CASSRRLAVSVQETQYF. This chain connects TRBV14 to TRBJ2-5; TRBD2 matches at 9 bases. V lost 4 bases, J lost 2 bases, and 11 bases stayed unmatched. From germline, CDR1 is SGHDN and CDR2 FVKESK. The CDR3 has 17 amino acids.

The rearrangement joins TRBV19 to TRBJ2-1; 7 positions match TRBD1. In germline, CDR1 is LNHDA, CDR2 SQIVND (reference sequence). J was trimmed by 8 bases and V by 3 bases; bases with no gene match: 7. This CDR3 spans 14 amino acids. The CDR3 reads CASSMLGGEDEQFF. DNA for the CDR3: TGTGCCAGTAGTATGTTAGGGGGCGAGGATGAGCAGTTCTTC.

A few counts support this clone. The chain couples TRBV30 to TRBJ1-5; D uncertain. Trimming cost V 0 bases and J 5 bases, with 8 bases left between them. This CDR3 has 13 amino acids. CDR1 is GTSNPN, CDR2 SVGIG, per germline (reference sequence). The CDR3 DNA sequence: TGTGCCTGGAGTGTATACGGGGATCAGCCCCAGCATTTT. Its translation is CAWSVYGDQPQHF.

This clone was seen just once. The chain is built from TRBV11-3 and TRBJ2-1; 9 nucleotides match TRBD1. Germline V gives CDR1 SGHNT, CDR2 YENEEA. V was clipped by 5 bases and J by 6 bases; unmatched bases: 8. The CDR3 extends over 15 amino acids. DNA of the CDR3: TGTGCCAGCAGCCGACTCGGGACAGGGTTCAATGAGCAGTTCTTC. It codes for CASSRLGTGFNEQFF.

The chain couples TRBV5-1 to TRBJ1-1, with D possibly being TRBD1 (5 bases). From germline, CDR1 is SGHRS and CDR2 YFSETQ. The V end was cut by 4 bases, the J end by 0 bases, with 10 bases between. The CDR3 length is 14 residues. As DNA, the CDR3 is TGCGCCAGCAGCCCGAACAGGATGAACACTGAAGCTTTCTTT. Protein product: CASSPNRMNTEAFF. The full variable domain, completed using reference TRBV5-1 and TRBJ1-1, is KAGVTQTPRYLIKTRGQQVTLSCSPISGHRSVSWYQQTPGQGLQFLFEYFSETQRNKGNFPGRFSGRQFSNSRSEMNVSTLELGDSALYLCASSPNRMNTEAFFGQGTRLTVV.

The gene calls are TRBV28 and TRBJ1-1, with a weak D call TRBD1 (5 bases). The CDR3 length is 16 residues. CDR1 and CDR2 (germline): MDHEN, SYDVKM. Trimming left V 3 bases short and J 4 bases short, with 18 bases between. The DNA of the CDR3 is TGTGCCAGCAGTTTTATCCAGGGATGGATTGGCACTGAAGCTTTCTTT. Protein: CASSFIQGWIGTEAFF.

In regard to this clone: Within the sample, other DNA sequences also encode this same CDR3. The genes are TRBV5-1 and TRBJ2-3, with TRBD2 identical over 8 bases. V lost 0 bases to trimming and J lost 4 bases; unmatched junction nucleotides: 4. CDR1 and CDR2 (germline): SGHRS, YFSETQ. The CDR3 extends over 15 amino acids. CDR3 protein: CASSLGTSGSDTQYF. In nucleotides, the CDR3 is TGCGCCAGCAGCTTGGGTACTAGCGGATCAGATACGCAGTATTTT.

The genes are TRBV11-2 and TRBJ1-5; unclear D gene. The CDR3 contains 13 residues. The germline gives CDR1 SGHAT, CDR2 FQNNGV. V lost 0 bases and J 9 bases, leaving 9 bases between the germline ends. DNA of the CDR3: TGTGCCAGCAGCTTAGATCAGGTAGGGCCCCAGCATTTT. Protein sequence: CASSLDQVGPQHF.

This clone turned up a few times. The chain uses TRBV7-9 and TRBJ1-2; no definite D call. With 2 bases removed from V and 2 bases from J, the gap between germline ends came to 9 bases. The CDR3 loop spans 14 amino acids. Looked up from germline, CDR1 is SEHNR and CDR2 is FQNEAQ (reference sequence). This chain's CDR3 is CASSLIPENYGYTF. The CDR3 DNA sequence: TGTGCCAGCAGCTTAATCCCTGAGAACTATGGCTACACCTTC.

This clone has a handful of counts. The chain carries TRBV6-5 and TRBJ1-5; weak D call: TRBD1 (6 bases). The CDR3 covers 14 residues. Germline CDR1 and CDR2: MNHEY and SVGAGI. Trimming took off 8 bases at V and 2 bases at J, with 13 bases between the two ends. DNA of the CDR3: TGTGCCAGCCAGGGAGCAGGGGGCAATCAGCCCCAGCATTTT. This gives the protein CASQGAGGNQPQHF.

The chain recombines TRBV7-9 with TRBJ2-3; D possibly corresponds to TRBD1 (6 bases). Germline values: CDR1 SEHNR, CDR2 FQNEAQ (reference sequence). Trimming removed 0 bases from V and 2 bases from J, with 12 bases in between. The CDR3 sequence is 16 residues long. CDR3 sequence reads: CASSLALGTNTDTQYF. As DNA, the CDR3 is TGTGCCAGCAGCTTAGCGCTAGGGACAAACACAGATACGCAGTATTTT.

The chain recombines TRBV27 with TRBJ2-5; TRBD2 matches at 7 bases. The CDR3 covers 17 residues. After removal of 1 base from V and 4 bases from J, the junction contained 12 bases not matched to a gene. Germline V gives CDR1 MNHEY, CDR2 SMNVEV (reference sequence). In nucleotides, the CDR3 is TGTGCCAGCAGTTTATTAGTGGGGCGGGAGAGGGTAGAGACCCAGTACTTC. It encodes CASSLLVGRERVETQYF.

V is TRBV7-8 and J is TRBJ1-2; 8 nucleotides agree with TRBD1. Germline V gene lookup returns CDR1 SGHVS and CDR2 FQNEAQ. The CDR3 sequence is 14 residues long. Germline trimming cut 5 bases from V and 4 bases from J; bases unmatched to any gene: 6. CDR3: CASSDRGFAYGYTF. Here the CDR3 DNA reads TGTGCCAGCAGCGACAGGGGATTCGCCTATGGCTACACCTTC.

The genes are TRBV5-6 and TRBJ1-5; 10 bases match TRBD1. V lost 0 bases and J lost 2; bases outside the gene matches: 11. Germline V gene lookup returns CDR1 SGHDT and CDR2 YYEEEE. CDR3 length equals 19 residues. The chain's CDR3 is CASSLARQGARIGNQPQHF. The CDR3 nucleotides read TGTGCCAGCAGCTTGGCGAGACAGGGGGCAAGAATCGGCAATCAGCCCCAGCATTTT.

V and J are TRBV30 and TRBJ1-4; D might be TRBD1 (6 bases). The germline V gene encodes CDR1 GTSNPN and CDR2 SVGIG (reference sequence). The germline V and J ends were trimmed by 1 base and 13 bases, with 16 bases remaining between them. The length of the CDR3 is 13 residues. This CDR3 is CAWSGLKQGGLFF. The CDR3 bases are TGTGCCTGGAGTGGTCTTAAACAGGGTGGACTGTTTTTT.

This chain links TRBV5-4 with TRBJ2-7; TRBD2 is a possible D gene (6 bases). V gave up 10 bases and J gave up 1 base, with 15 bases separating them. Germline CDR1 SGHNT, CDR2 YYREEE (reference sequence). CDR3 length equals 13 residues. The CDR3 is CAYHRDSSYEQYF. CDR3 DNA sequence: TGTGCCTACCACCGGGACTCATCCTACGAGCAGTACTTC.

This clone was found once. The chain carries TRBV11-2 and TRBJ2-3; TRBD2 aligns across 7 bases. Germline CDR1 is SGHAT and CDR2 is FQNNGV. Germline trimming cut 5 bases from V and 0 bases from J; bases unmatched to any gene: 8. The CDR3 has 16 residues. DNA of the CDR3: TGTGCCAGCAGCAGGTGGGCGGGAGTGAGCACAGATACGCAGTATTTT. It translates to CASSRWAGVSTDTQYF.

This sequence joins TRBV19 and TRBJ2-7; tentatively, D is TRBD2 (6 bases). This CDR3 contains 13 residues. Germline values: CDR1 LNHDA, CDR2 SQIVND (reference sequence). Trimming stripped 9 bases from V and 0 bases from J, with 12 bases between. The CDR3 nucleotides read TGTGCCAGGTCTCGGGGGAGCTCCTACGAGCAGTACTTC. Its protein product is CARSRGSSYEQYF.

The chain has TRBV27 and TRBJ2-7; possibly TRBD2 for D (5 bases). The CDR3 length is 11 residues. Germline V CDR1 and CDR2: MNHEY, SMNVEV (reference sequence). Trimming cost V 6 bases and J 6 bases, with 9 bases left between them. CDR3: CASRGLAEQYF. Written as DNA, the CDR3 is TGTGCCAGCAGGGGCCTAGCCGAGCAGTACTTC.

This chain links TRBV3-1 (or the pseudogene TRBV3-2) with TRBJ1-3; tentative D call: TRBD1 (6 bases). V was shortened by 5 bases and J by 4 bases, with 12 bases between the two germline ends. Per the germline V gene, CDR1 is LGHDT and CDR2 is YNNKEL (reference sequence). CDR3 length equals 14 residues. The CDR3 DNA reads as TGTGCCAGCAGCTCCCATGACAGGGGAAACACCATATATTTT. This encodes CASSSHDRGNTIYF.

V and J are TRBV2 and TRBJ2-7, with 8 positions matching TRBD2. The V gene end was trimmed by 10 bases and the J gene end by 6 bases; junction bases not matched to a gene: 14. Germline V gene lookup returns CDR1 SNHLY and CDR2 FYNNEI. The CDR3 covers 14 residues. The DNA for the CDR3 is TGTGCCACCGGGGGGGGCAGTCCGACCTCCGAGCAGTACTTC. Translating gives CATGGGSPTSEQYF.